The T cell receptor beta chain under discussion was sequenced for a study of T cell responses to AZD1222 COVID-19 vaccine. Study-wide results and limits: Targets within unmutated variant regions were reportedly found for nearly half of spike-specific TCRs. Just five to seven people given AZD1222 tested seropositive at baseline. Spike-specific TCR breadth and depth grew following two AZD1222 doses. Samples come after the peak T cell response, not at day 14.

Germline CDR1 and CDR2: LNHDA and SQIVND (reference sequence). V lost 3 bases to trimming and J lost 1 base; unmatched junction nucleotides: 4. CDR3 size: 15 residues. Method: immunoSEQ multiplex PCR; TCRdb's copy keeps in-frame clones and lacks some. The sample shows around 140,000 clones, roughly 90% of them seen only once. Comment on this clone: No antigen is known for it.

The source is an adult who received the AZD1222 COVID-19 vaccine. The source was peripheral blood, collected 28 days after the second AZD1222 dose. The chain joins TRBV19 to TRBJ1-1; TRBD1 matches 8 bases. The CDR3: CASSMAGGRNTEAFF. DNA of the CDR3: TGTGCCAGTAGTATGGCAGGGGGCAGGAACACTGAAGCTTTCTTT.